This TCR beta chain came from a study of blood T cells in healthy people across ages. Sample-barcoded 5' priming and a J-beta primer mix drove a second PCR of about 6 to 12 cycles. TCRdb re-called the 5' RACE reads through MiXCR, storing one row per CDR3 protein. The sample gives some 640,000 distinct CDR3 sequences, about 30% of which show up once; approximately 15% is in the top ten. This clonotype was counted many times. The donors, healthy Caucasians from Russia, were aged roughly 6 to 90. The V gene's germline CDR1 is SEHNR and CDR2 FQNEAQ (reference sequence). V dropped 5 bases and J dropped 8 bases, with 18 bases sitting between them. This CDR3 comprises 15 residues.

Material: blood. The V and J genes are TRBV7-9 and TRBJ1-4; D perhaps matches TRBD1 (5 bases). This TCR was recovered from an elderly woman in good health. This CDR3 is CASSPLQAFTEKLFF. For the CDR3, the DNA is TGTGCCAGCAGCCCCCTACAGGCGTTTACGGAAAAACTGTTTTTT.